This passage covers 11 T cell receptor beta chains from one sample sequenced in a study of CD8 T cells in ankylosing spondylitis. A single record per CDR3 protein comes from TCRdb applying MiXCR to the 5' RACE reads. This sample has around 250,000 distinct CDR3 sequences; roughly a third occur once, and the top ten carry around 4%. Sequenced material: blood, either unsorted or a sorted T cell fraction (not recorded which). Receptor source: a male donor with ankylosing spondylitis or in good health (not recorded which).

The J gene is TRBJ2-5, the V gene TRBV9; TRBD2 aligns across 10 bases. The CDR3 spans 16 residues. The ends lost 2 bases at V and 4 bases at J; junction bases unmatched: 8. The V gene's germline CDR1 is SGDLS and CDR2 YYNGEE. CDR3 amino acids: CASSVGSGGAGETQYF. CDR3 DNA sequence: TGTGCCAGCAGCGTCGGCAGCGGGGGGGCCGGAGAGACCCAGTACTTC. The full variable domain, its missing parts supplied by reference TRBV9 and TRBJ2-5, is DSGVTQTPKHLITATGQRVTLRCSPRSGDLSVYWYQQSLDQGLQFLIQYYNGEERAKGNILERFSAQQFPDLHSELNLSSLELGDSALYFCASSVGSGGAGETQYFGPGTRLLVL.

CDR3 in DNA: TGTGCCAGCGCAACCTCTCACAGGGAGGCCGGGGAGCTGTTTTTT. This translates into CASATSHREAGELFF. This chain connects TRBV12-3 or TRBV12-4 to TRBJ2-2; D might be TRBD1 or TRBD2, each matching 6 bases. This CDR3 spans 15 amino acids. V was cut by 8 bases and J by 6 bases, with 19 bases left in between.

This sequence joins TRBV12-3 or TRBV12-4 and TRBJ2-7, with D tentatively TRBD2 (6 bases). The V and J ends lost 6 bases and 6 bases respectively, with 15 bases between them. CDR3 length equals 13 residues. This CDR3 is CASSRRELGEQYF. The CDR3 DNA reads as TGTGCCAGCAGCCGGAGGGAACTAGGCGAGCAGTACTTC.

This rearrangement joins TRBV5-6 to TRBJ2-5; D gene ambiguous. CDR3 size: 14 residues. Germline loops: CDR1 SGHDT, CDR2 YYEEEE. Trimming stripped 1 base from V and 0 bases from J, with 7 bases between. The CDR3 region has the DNA TGTGCCAGCAGCTTGTTACACAACCAAGAGACCCAGTACTTC. Its protein is CASSLLHNQETQYF.

This clonotype was observed a handful of times. V and J are TRBV7-9 and TRBJ2-7, with D possibly being TRBD1 (6 bases). V lost 5 bases and J 3 bases, leaving 11 bases between the germline ends. The CDR3 contains 13 residues. The germline V gene encodes CDR1 SEHNR and CDR2 FQNEAQ (reference sequence). The CDR3 loop is CASSLGAGYEQYF. The DNA for the CDR3 is TGTGCCAGCAGCCTGGGGGCGGGCTACGAGCAGTACTTC.

The V and J genes are TRBV9 and TRBJ1-4, with D possibly being TRBD1 (6 bases). Trimming left V 2 bases short and J 6 bases short, with 11 bases between. The CDR3 consists of 14 residues. CDR1 and CDR2 (germline): SGDLS, YYNGEE. DNA of the CDR3: TGTGCCAGCAGCGTTCAGGGGAGAGATGAAAAACTGTTTTTT. As protein: CASSVQGRDEKLFF.

This chain connects TRBV20-1 to TRBJ2-1; 9 positions agree with TRBD1. CDR3 length equals 13 residues. V trimming: 5 bases; J trimming: 7 bases; junction bases outside the gene matches: 6. The V gene's germline CDR1 is DFQATT and CDR2 SNEGSKA (reference sequence). The CDR3 here is CSAGAQGANEQFF. The CDR3 DNA follows: TGCAGTGCTGGAGCACAGGGGGCGAATGAGCAGTTCTTC.

The chain carries TRBV5-6 and TRBJ1-4, with a weak D call TRBD1 (5 bases). The germline V gene has CDR1 SGHDT and CDR2 YYEEEE. V was shortened by 3 bases and J by 13 bases, with 25 bases between the two germline ends. The CDR3 runs 16 residues. This CDR3 reads CASSSDAGTRPKGLFF. In nucleotides, the CDR3 is TGTGCCAGCAGCTCCGATGCGGGGACCCGCCCTAAGGGACTGTTTTTT.

This clonotype occurred once. The CDR3 sequence: CASSLGPGGAQHF. The CDR3 region has the DNA TGTGCCAGCAGTTTAGGCCCCGGAGGGGCCCAGCATTTT. The chain links TRBV27 to TRBJ1-5, with D possibly TRBD1 on 5 matching bases. This CDR3 comprises 13 residues. V lost 2 bases, J lost 11 bases, and 13 bases lay in between. Germline V gene lookup returns CDR1 MNHEY and CDR2 SMNVEV (reference sequence).

This clonotype was observed once. The chain joins TRBV6-1 to TRBJ2-7, with 8 bases fitting TRBD1. J lost 0 bases, V lost 7 bases, and 8 bases had no gene match. The CDR3 loop spans 15 amino acids. Germline CDR1 reads MNHNS; CDR2 reads SASEGT. This CDR3 is CASTPRQGASYEQYF. As DNA, the CDR3 is TGTGCCAGCACTCCCCGTCAGGGGGCCTCCTACGAGCAGTACTTC.

The chain links TRBV11-2 to TRBJ2-7, with no clear D. Per the germline V gene, CDR1 is SGHAT and CDR2 is FQNNGV. V was trimmed by 1 base and J by 7 bases, leaving 14 bases between them. CDR3 size: 14 residues. Here the CDR3 DNA reads TGTGCCAGCAGCTTAGTTCCGGGTTTGAGTGAGCAGTACTTC. This codes for CASSLVPGLSEQYF. The full variable domain, its missing parts supplied by reference TRBV11-2 and TRBJ2-7, is EAGVAQSPRYKIIEKRQSVAFWCNPISGHATLYWYQQILGQGPKLLIQFQNNGVVDDSQLPKDRFSAERLKGVDSTLKIQPAKLEDSAVYLCASSLVPGLSEQYFGPGTRLTVT.